The clone carrying this T cell receptor beta chain has a single count. This sample is part of a study of blood T cell repertoires in COVID-19. Trimming cost V 6 bases and J 2 bases, with 16 bases left between them. Germline CDR1 and CDR2: SGHRS and YFSETQ. CDR3 length: 15 residues. Some clones are missing from TCRdb's copy, which holds only in-frame ones; the method was immunoSEQ multiplex PCR. The table includes some 300,000 clones, 90% detected once. The receptor was isolated from a woman aged 40 to 55 with COVID-19, enrolled during active disease. The sample was peripheral blood. The chain is built from TRBV5-1 and TRBJ2-3, with TRBD1 as a possible D gene (5 bases). CDR3 loop: CASTQTVAHTDTQYF. The CDR3 bases are TGCGCCAGCACGCAGACAGTTGCCCACACAGATACGCAGTATTTT.